The next 8 T cell receptor beta chains were all read from a single sample in a study of PD-1 blockade in classical Hodgkin lymphoma. The method was immunoSEQ multiplex PCR; TCRdb's version includes in-frame clones alone and lacks a portion of them. The table includes under 80,000 clones, roughly 92% detected once. As to time point: newly diagnosed, previously untreated cHL patient sample. The sample taken for sequencing was peripheral blood mononuclear cells (PBMCs). The source is a human donor with classical Hodgkin lymphoma.

The rearrangement joins TRBV10-2 to TRBJ2-7, with 8 bases that match TRBD1. Germline V gene sequence: CDR1 WSHSY, CDR2 SAAADI. The CDR3 loop spans 14 amino acids. After removal of 6 bases from V and 5 bases from J, the junction contained 9 bases not matched to a gene. CDR3 nucleotide sequence: TGCGCCAGCAGCAATTCAGGGGGCGTGAACGAGCAGTACTTC. Translating gives CASSNSGGVNEQYF.

The chain is built from TRBV5-1 and TRBJ1-1, with D uncertain. Trimming shortened V by 6 bases and J by 0 bases, and 9 bases separated the two germline ends. The CDR3 extends over 13 amino acids. CDR1 and CDR2 (germline): SGHRS, YFSETQ. The CDR3 bases are TGCGCCAGCAATATGGGGATGAACACTGAAGCTTTCTTT. It translates to CASNMGMNTEAFF.

The chain is built from TRBV11-2 and TRBJ1-2, with 8 bases that match TRBD1. Germline V gene sequence: CDR1 SGHAT, CDR2 FQNNGV. Trimming at V came to 5 bases and at J to 3 bases, leaving 5 bases not matched to a gene. The CDR3 covers 14 residues. The CDR3 here is CASSTLTGDYGYTF. The DNA for the CDR3 is TGTGCCAGCAGCACATTGACAGGGGACTATGGCTACACCTTC.

This clone occurred a few times. This chain links TRBV6-1 with TRBJ2-6, with D possibly TRBD1 on 5 matching bases. Germline CDR1 MNHNS, CDR2 SASEGT. V lost 2 bases, J lost 2 bases, and 7 bases lay in between. The CDR3 is made up of 15 amino acids. The CDR3 loop reads CASSETQAGANVLTF. CDR3 DNA sequence: TGTGCCAGCAGTGAAACACAGGCTGGGGCCAACGTCCTGACTTTC.

This chain connects TRBV5-6 to TRBJ2-5, with unresolved D. The length of the CDR3 is 14 residues. Germline V gives CDR1 SGHDT, CDR2 YYEEEE. V was pared by 4 bases and J by 5 bases, with 15 bases between. The CDR3 bases are TGTGCCAGCAGCACCTCCGGTACCGCGGAGACCCAGTACTTC. Translation: CASSTSGTAETQYF.

The chain employs TRBV25-1 and TRBJ1-1; D perhaps matches TRBD1 (6 bases). Trimming shortened V by 6 bases and J by 10 bases, and 12 bases separated the two germline ends. There are 11 residues in the CDR3. Per germline, CDR1 MGHDK and CDR2 SYGVNS. The CDR3 spells CASRLQGAAFF. In nucleotides, the CDR3 is TGTGCCAGCAGGCTACAGGGAGCAGCTTTCTTT. The full variable domain, in which reference TRBV25-1 and TRBJ1-1 provide the parts outside the CDR3, is EADIYQTPRYLVIGTGKKITLECSQTMGHDKMYWYQQDPGMELHLIHYSYGVNSTEKGDLSSESTVSRIRTEHFPLTLESARPSHTSQYLCASRLQGAAFFGQGTRLTVV.

The chain couples TRBV9 to TRBJ2-2, with a weak D call TRBD2 (5 bases). This CDR3 region has 13 residues. Germline CDR1 reads SGDLS; CDR2 reads YYNGEE. Trimming shortened V by 3 bases and J by 5 bases, and 8 bases separated the two germline ends. The CDR3 protein is CASSETGTGELFF. The DNA of the CDR3 is TGTGCCAGCAGCGAAACGGGAACCGGGGAGCTGTTTTTT.

V usage is TRBV28 and J usage is TRBJ2-7; TRBD2 matches at 10 bases. Losses at the gene ends were 6 bases for V and 4 bases for J; bases not matched to a gene: 9. The CDR3 loop spans 15 amino acids. Germline CDR1 is MDHEN and CDR2 is SYDVKM. The CDR3 coding sequence is TGTGCCAGCAGCCCGGGGGGAGCGGGAGGGTACGAGCAGTACTTC. Its protein is CASSPGGAGGYEQYF.